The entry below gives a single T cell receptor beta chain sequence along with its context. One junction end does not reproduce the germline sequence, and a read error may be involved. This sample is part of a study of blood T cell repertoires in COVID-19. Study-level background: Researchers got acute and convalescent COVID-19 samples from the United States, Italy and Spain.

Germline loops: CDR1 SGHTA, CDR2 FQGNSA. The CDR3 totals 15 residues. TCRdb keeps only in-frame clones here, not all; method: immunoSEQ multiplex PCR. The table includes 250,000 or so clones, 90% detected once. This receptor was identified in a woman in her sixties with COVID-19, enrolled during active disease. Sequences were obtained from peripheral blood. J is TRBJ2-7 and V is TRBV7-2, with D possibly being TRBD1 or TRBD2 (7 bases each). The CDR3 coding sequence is TGTGCCAGCAGCCTAGCAGGGGGGGCTGCCTACGAGCAGTACTTC. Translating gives CASSLAGGAAYEQYF.